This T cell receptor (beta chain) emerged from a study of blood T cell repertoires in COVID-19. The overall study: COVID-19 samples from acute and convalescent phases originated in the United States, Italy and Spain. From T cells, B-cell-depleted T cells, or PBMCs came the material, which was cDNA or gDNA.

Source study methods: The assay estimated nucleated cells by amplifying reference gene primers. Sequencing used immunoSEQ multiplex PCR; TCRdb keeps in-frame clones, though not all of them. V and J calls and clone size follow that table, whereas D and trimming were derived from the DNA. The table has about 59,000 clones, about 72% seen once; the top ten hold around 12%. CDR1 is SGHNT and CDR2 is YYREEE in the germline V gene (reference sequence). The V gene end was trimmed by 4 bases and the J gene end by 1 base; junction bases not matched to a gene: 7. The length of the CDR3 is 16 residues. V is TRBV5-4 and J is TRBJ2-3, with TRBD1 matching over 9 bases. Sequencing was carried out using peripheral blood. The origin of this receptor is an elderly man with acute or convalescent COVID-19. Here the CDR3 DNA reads TGTGCCAGCAGCCGTTCGACAGGGGGTGGCACAGATACGCAGTATTTT. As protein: CASSRSTGGGTDTQYF. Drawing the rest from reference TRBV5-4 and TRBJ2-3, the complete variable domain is ETGVTQSPTHLIKTRGQQVTLRCSSQSGHNTVSWYQQALGQGPQFIFQYYREEENGRGNFPPRFSGLQFPNYSSELNVNALELDDSALYLCASSRSTGGGTDTQYFGPGTRLTVL.